This T cell receptor beta chain derives from a study of blood T cell repertoires in COVID-19. This CDR3 comprises 15 residues. CDR1 and CDR2 (germline): MNHEY, SMNVEV (reference sequence). V was shortened by 6 bases and J by 2 bases, with 17 bases between the two germline ends. Using immunoSEQ multiplex PCR, the repertoire was profiled, and TCRdb retains in-frame clones only, with some absent. The sample has around 390,000 clones; about 86% are singletons. V usage is TRBV27 and J usage is TRBJ2-7, with TRBD1 as a possible D gene (6 bases). The sequence came from a woman in her forties or fifties who had recovered from COVID-19. The sequencing input was PBMCs or T cells enriched from blood (not recorded which). Here the CDR3 reads CASSLSNRDPYEQYF. CDR3 in DNA: TGTGCCAGCAGCCTCTCCAACAGGGACCCCTACGAGCAGTACTTC.